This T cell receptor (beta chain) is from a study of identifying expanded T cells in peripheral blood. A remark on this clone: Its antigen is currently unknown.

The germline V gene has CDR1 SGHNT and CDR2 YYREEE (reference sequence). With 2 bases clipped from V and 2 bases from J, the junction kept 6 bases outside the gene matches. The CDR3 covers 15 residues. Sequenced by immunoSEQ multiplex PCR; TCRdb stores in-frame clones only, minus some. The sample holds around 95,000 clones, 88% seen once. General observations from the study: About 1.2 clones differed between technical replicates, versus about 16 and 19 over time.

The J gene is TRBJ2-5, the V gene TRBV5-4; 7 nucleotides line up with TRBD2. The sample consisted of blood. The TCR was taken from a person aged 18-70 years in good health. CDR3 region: CASSLSRTRQETQYF. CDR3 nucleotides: TGTGCCAGCAGCTTATCCCGGACTAGGCAAGAGACCCAGTACTTC.